One and the same sample provided the 7 T cell receptor beta chains below, sequenced in a study of control samples from healthy donors and cancer patients. Assay used: immunoSEQ multiplex PCR; TCRdb lists only in-frame clones, some missing. The sample consists of roughly 20,000 clones, 84% of them appearing once. Sequenced sample: PBMCs. Receptors were obtained from a man in his 60s with colorectal cancer.

The chain joins TRBV5-5 to TRBJ2-7; possibly TRBD1 for D (6 bases). V was trimmed by 0 bases and J by 6 bases, leaving 19 bases between them. CDR3 length: 16 amino acids. CDR1 is SGHKS and CDR2 is YYEKEE in the germline V gene (reference sequence). CDR3 in DNA: TGTGCCAGCAGCTTGGATGGCCGGGACAACCCCGGCGAGCAGTACGTC. Its translation: CASSLDGRDNPGEQYV.

This chain joins TRBV18 and TRBJ2-3; 7 positions agree with TRBD2. V gave up 6 bases and J gave up 4 bases; unmatched junction bases: 7. Germline V gives CDR1 KGHSH, CDR2 LQKENI. The CDR3 is 14 amino acids. This chain's CDR3 is CASSAGLVPDTQYF. As DNA, the CDR3 is TGTGCCAGCTCCGCCGGACTAGTCCCAGATACGCAGTATTTT.

This clone appeared a few times. The CDR3 spells CASRLDWGSGNTIYF. CDR3 nucleotides: TGCGCCAGCAGACTGGACTGGGGCTCTGGAAACACCATATATTTT. The chain is built from TRBV5-1 and TRBJ1-3; D gene ambiguous. The germline V and J ends were trimmed by 5 bases and 0 bases, with 12 bases remaining between them. In germline, CDR1 is SGHRS, CDR2 YFSETQ. The CDR3 is 15 residues long.

This clone has a single count. The V call is TRBV4-2, the J call TRBJ2-1; TRBD2 agrees at 10 bases. V was pared by 3 bases and J by 3 bases, with 5 bases of the junction left unmatched. The CDR3 totals 16 residues. Germline lookup yields CDR1 LGHNA and CDR2 YNFKEQ. Written as DNA, the CDR3 is TGTGCCAGCAGCCAGGGGACTAGCGCACACTACAATGAGCAGTTCTTC. Translation gives CASSQGTSAHYNEQFF.

This clone was detected only a few times. The chain carries TRBV11-2 and TRBJ1-6; the D gene is possibly TRBD1 (5 bases). Germline lookup yields CDR1 SGHAT and CDR2 FQNNGV. Trimming cost V 5 bases and J 9 bases, with 20 bases left between them. There are 16 residues in the CDR3. The CDR3 is CASSLAAGLRGSPLHF. Written as DNA, the CDR3 is TGTGCCAGCAGCCTCGCGGCGGGACTTCGAGGTTCACCCCTCCACTTT.

The chain employs TRBV18 and TRBJ2-3; the D gene could be TRBD1 or TRBD2 (5 bases each). Trimming removed 3 bases at V and 8 bases at J, with 12 bases between. Germline V gives CDR1 KGHSH, CDR2 LQKENI. The CDR3 is 13 amino acids. The CDR3 region has the DNA TGTGCCAGCTCACCCCCGAACGGGGCTACGCAGTATTTT. It translates to CASSPPNGATQYF.

Written as DNA, the CDR3 is TGTGCCAGCAGCTCGGGCGGGACTAGCGCCAATGAGCAGTTCTTC. It translates to CASSSGGTSANEQFF. V usage is TRBV7-9 and J usage is TRBJ2-1; 10 bases match TRBD2. The CDR3 is 15 residues long. V lost 4 bases to trimming and J lost 6 bases; unmatched junction nucleotides: 6. Germline assignment: CDR1 SEHNR and CDR2 FQNEAQ (reference sequence). Using reference TRBV7-9 and TRBJ2-1 for the parts outside the CDR3, the full variable domain is DTGVSQNPRHKITKRGQNVTFRCDPISEHNRLYWYRQTLGQGPEFLTYFQNEAQLEKSRLLSDRFSAERPKGSFSTLEIQRTEQGDSAMYLCASSSGGTSANEQFFGPGTRLTVL.